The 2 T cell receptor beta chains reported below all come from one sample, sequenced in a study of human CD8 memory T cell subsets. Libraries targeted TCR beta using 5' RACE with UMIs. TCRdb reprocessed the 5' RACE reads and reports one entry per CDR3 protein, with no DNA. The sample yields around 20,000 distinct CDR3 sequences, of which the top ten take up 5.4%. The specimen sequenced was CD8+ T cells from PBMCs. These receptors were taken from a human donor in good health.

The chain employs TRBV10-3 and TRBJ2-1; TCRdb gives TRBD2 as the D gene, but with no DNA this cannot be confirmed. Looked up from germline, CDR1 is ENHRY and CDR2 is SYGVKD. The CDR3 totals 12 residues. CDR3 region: CAISDEGNEQFF.

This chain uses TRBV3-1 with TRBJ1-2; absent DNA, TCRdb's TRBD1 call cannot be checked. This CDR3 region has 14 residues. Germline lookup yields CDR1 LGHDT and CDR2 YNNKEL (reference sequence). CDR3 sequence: CASSTGGGSYGYTF.